The rows below give T cell receptor beta chains drawn from one sample of a study of monozygotic twins with inflammatory bowel disease. After re-calling the 5' RACE reads, TCRdb lists one entry per CDR3 protein, DNA absent. Recorded here are more than 300,000 distinct CDR3 sequences; the top ten clones represent just over 2.5%. The sample was blood. The receptors originated from a human donor with ulcerative colitis or Crohn's disease, or a healthy co-twin of an affected twin (not recorded which). Each CDR3 is given with its conserved first and last residue.

>TRBV5-1|TRBJ1-5
CASSLDLNQPQHF
>TRBV9|TRBJ2-1
CASSAPGAREQFF
>TRBV19|TRBJ1-6
CASRAAGTGSPLHF
>TRBV7-2|TRBJ2-7
CASSLHGRPYEQYF
>TRBV4-1|TRBJ2-2
CASSQGRQGGTGELFF
>TRBV7-2|TRBJ2-2
CASSKGPGQGNTGELFF
>TRBV7-8|TRBJ1-1
CASSSPLVRRNTEAFF
>TRBV7-3|TRBJ1-6
CASSSAGTGNSPLHF
>TRBV24-1|TRBJ2-2
CATSDRQGGNTGELFF
>TRBV12-3/TRBV12-4|TRBJ2-7
CASRKTGRGDEQYF
>TRBV7-2|TRBJ2-5
CASRVKQGQQETQYF
>TRBV2|TRBJ2-7
CASMWTRGPYEQYF
>TRBV6-5|TRBJ2-7
CASSYTGLGSYEQYF
>TRBV7-2|TRBJ2-7
CASSIGQGIYEQYF
>TRBV29-1|TRBJ1-1
CSVYTVNTEAFF
>TRBV27|TRBJ2-3
CASSPKTGTDTQYF
>TRBV29-1|TRBJ1-1
CSSLAGGGYTEAFF
>TRBV20-1|TRBJ2-1
CSANLGWRGNEQFF
>TRBV6-1|TRBJ2-1
CASRGLAGGISYNEQFF
>TRBV12-3/TRBV12-4|TRBJ2-7
CASSLHSLSSYEQYF
>TRBV4-3|TRBJ1-1
CASSLGTGSGGTEAFF
>TRBV7-9|TRBJ1-5
CASSAQGVGRPGPQHF
>TRBV7-3|TRBJ1-1
CASSLIAQGKAFF
>TRBV24-1|TRBJ2-5
CATRTTGQDETQYF
>TRBV9|TRBJ2-5
CASSVTSGGPVQETQYF
>TRBV29-1|TRBJ2-5
CSVESPQDQETQYF
>TRBV3-1|TRBJ1-2
CASSQDTSHYGYTF
>TRBV24-1|TRBJ2-1
CATSGPSGGSYNEQFF
>TRBV5-4|TRBJ2-3
CASSPGQTQTTDTQYF
>TRBV2|TRBJ1-2
CASSSVGDLDNYGYTF
>TRBV4-2|TRBJ2-2
CASSQELAGGPFTGELFF
>TRBV11-3|TRBJ2-4
CASSPKRGAKNIQYF
>TRBV18|TRBJ2-5
CASSRGTGGETQYF
>TRBV10-3|TRBJ2-2
CASQPGLNTGELFF
>TRBV27|TRBJ1-2
CASSPGTDSYGYTF
>TRBV24-1|TRBJ2-1
CATMGEGLSYNEQFF